One sample yielded the 26 T cell receptor beta chains listed below, sequenced in a study of shared clonotypes between healthy human individuals. The repertoire was sequenced with immunoSEQ multiplex PCR; TCRdb's copy has only in-frame clones and lacks some. Altogether around 2,100,000 clones are present, about 95% being singletons, with the ten largest covering around 1%. CD8 cells regarded as naive lacked CD45RO, were positively chosen for CCR7, and omitted terminally differentiated effector memory CD45RA+ cells. The sample consisted of naive CD8+ T cells sorted from blood. The receptors originated from a man aged 18 to 30 in good health.

This rearrangement joins TRBV6-5 to TRBJ2-1; TRBD2 agrees at 11 bases. The germline gives CDR1 MNHEY, CDR2 SVGAGI. The CDR3 is 14 residues long. V lost 4 bases to trimming and J lost 8 bases; unmatched junction nucleotides: 4. Here the CDR3 DNA reads TGTGCCAGCAGTTTTACTAGCGGGAGCTATGAGCAGTTCTTC. Translating it yields CASSFTSGSYEQFF.

The chain combines TRBV13 with TRBJ2-1, with 7 positions matching TRBD1. CDR1 is PRHDT, CDR2 FYEKMQ, per germline (reference sequence). The CDR3 spans 14 residues. Unmatched junction bases numbered 3, after V lost 2 bases and J lost 5 bases. The CDR3 sequence is CASSLRTGNNEQFF. The CDR3 nucleotides read TGTGCCAGCAGCTTAAGGACAGGAAACAATGAGCAGTTCTTC.

The chain couples TRBV11-2 to TRBJ1-4; D may be TRBD1 (6 bases). Germline CDR1 is SGHAT and CDR2 is FQNNGV. This CDR3 contains 15 residues. With 5 bases removed from V and 0 bases from J, the gap between germline ends came to 10 bases. The chain's CDR3 is CASSPGQTTNEKLFF. The CDR3 DNA follows: TGTGCCAGCAGCCCTGGACAGACAACTAATGAAAAACTGTTTTTT.

V is TRBV7-2 and J is TRBJ1-6; weak D call: TRBD1 (5 bases). The germline V gene encodes CDR1 SGHTA and CDR2 FQGNSA. V was trimmed by 11 bases and J by 7 bases, leaving 12 bases between them. CDR3 length: 12 amino acids. The CDR3 region is CAGGDRNSPLHF. CDR3 bases: TGTGCCGGGGGTGACCGAAATTCACCCCTCCACTTT.

This chain uses TRBV18 with TRBJ2-1; TRBD1 agrees at 10 bases. Germline CDR1 is KGHSH and CDR2 is LQKENI. Trimming took 6 bases from V and 3 from J; bases not matched to a gene: 5. This CDR3 has 15 amino acids. CDR3 in DNA: TGTGCCAGCTCGGAGGGGGACAGGGGCTACAATGAGCAGTTCTTC. Protein product: CASSEGDRGYNEQFF.

The DNA for the CDR3 is TGTGCCAGCAGTGATGACTTGGGACTAGCGGGAGCTCTAAGGGGCGGGGAGCTGTTTTTT. Translation gives CASSDDLGLAGALRGGELFF. V usage is TRBV2 and J usage is TRBJ2-2; 14 nucleotides align to TRBD2. Germline trimming cut 3 bases from V and 7 bases from J; bases unmatched to any gene: 16. CDR1 is SNHLY and CDR2 is FYNNEI in the germline V gene. CDR3 size: 20 residues.

This chain connects TRBV9 to TRBJ1-2; D is uncertain. Germline lookup yields CDR1 SGDLS and CDR2 YYNGEE. CDR3 length: 16 residues. V lost 3 bases and J lost 0, with 15 bases in between. In nucleotides, the CDR3 is TGTGCCAGCAGCGGAGGGTCAAGGCAGACTAACTATGGCTACACCTTC. Its protein product is CASSGGSRQTNYGYTF.

The V call is TRBV30, the J call TRBJ2-7; TRBD2 matches at 9 bases. Germline assignment: CDR1 GTSNPN and CDR2 SVGIG (reference sequence). V lost 3 bases, J lost 1 base, and 13 bases stayed unmatched. The CDR3 has 17 residues. The CDR3 reads CAWSPLGLAGLSYEQYF. CDR3 in DNA: TGTGCCTGGAGCCCTTTAGGGCTAGCGGGGTTGTCCTACGAGCAGTACTTC.

This chain joins TRBV5-4 and TRBJ2-4; tentative D call: TRBD1 (6 bases). Trimming took 2 bases from V and 10 from J, leaving 13 bases between them. This CDR3 has 13 residues. CDR1 is SGHNT and CDR2 is YYREEE in the germline V gene (reference sequence). This CDR3 is CASSFLAGDIQYF. In DNA form, the CDR3 reads TGTGCCAGCAGCTTTTTGGCAGGGGATATTCAGTACTTC.

The V gene is TRBV13, the J gene TRBJ2-1; the match to TRBD2 covers 7 bases. V was clipped by 0 bases and J by 4 bases; unmatched bases: 3. CDR3 length: 15 amino acids. Germline loops: CDR1 PRHDT, CDR2 FYEKMQ (reference sequence). CDR3 in amino acids: CASSLGRGTYNEQFF. In nucleotides, the CDR3 is TGTGCCAGCAGCTTAGGGCGGGGGACTTACAATGAGCAGTTCTTC.

This clone came up once. The chain recombines TRBV5-6 with TRBJ2-7; D remains unclear. Trimming left V 2 bases short and J 2 bases short, with 11 bases between. The CDR3 is 14 amino acids. From germline, CDR1 is SGHDT and CDR2 YYEEEE. The CDR3 region has the DNA TGTGCCAGCAGCTTTGGAATAGGGACCTACGAGCAGTACTTC. It specifies CASSFGIGTYEQYF.

Regarding this clone: The sample holds other DNA sequences that translate to the same CDR3. V usage is TRBV25-1 and J usage is TRBJ1-2, with D hard to call. CDR3 size: 12 residues. Germline CDR1 MGHDK, CDR2 SYGVNS. Deletions cut 1 base from V and 5 bases from J, with 5 bases between. This CDR3 reads CASSESGYGYTF. As DNA, the CDR3 is TGTGCCAGCAGTGAATCTGGGTATGGCTACACCTTC.

In DNA, the CDR3 is TGTGCCAGTAGCGAGGGGATTGGCTCGTCCTACGAGCAGTACTTC. Translated: CASSEGIGSSYEQYF. The V call is TRBV19, the J call TRBJ2-7; tentatively, D is TRBD1 or TRBD2 (5 bases each). The V end lost 6 bases, the J end lost 1 base, and 16 bases lay between the germline ends. Germline CDR1 and CDR2: LNHDA and SQIVND (reference sequence). The CDR3 extends over 15 amino acids.

This sequence joins TRBV7-2 and TRBJ2-1; the D is unclear. Trimming removed 2 bases from V and 0 bases from J, with 2 bases in between. Germline assignment: CDR1 SGHTA and CDR2 FQGNSA. The CDR3 is 13 residues long. The CDR3 is CASSLISYNEQFF. The CDR3, as DNA: TGTGCCAGCAGCTTAATCTCCTACAATGAGCAGTTCTTC.

This clone has a handful of counts. The rearrangement links TRBV30 to TRBJ2-7; D is unclear. The CDR3 has 13 amino acids. CDR1 and CDR2 (germline): GTSNPN, SVGIG (reference sequence). With 5 bases removed from V and 0 bases from J, the gap between germline ends came to 11 bases. The CDR3 is CAWGSEDSYEQYF. The CDR3 nucleotides are TGTGCCTGGGGATCCGAGGACTCCTACGAGCAGTACTTC. Complete variable domain (other parts from reference TRBV30 and TRBJ2-7): SQTIHQWPATLVQPVGSPLSLECTVEGTSNPNLYWYRQAAGRGLQLLFYSVGIGQISSEVPQNLSASRPQDRQFILSSKKLLLSDSGFYLCAWGSEDSYEQYFGPGTRLTVT.

The gene calls are TRBV7-2 and TRBJ2-7; tentative D call: TRBD1 (5 bases). Germline V lookup: CDR1 SGHTA, CDR2 FQGNSA. Trimming pared 2 bases from V and 0 bases from J, leaving 11 bases between. The CDR3 has 15 amino acids. This chain's CDR3 is CASSLYGHSSYEQYF. The DNA of the CDR3 is TGTGCCAGCAGCTTATACGGACACAGCTCCTACGAGCAGTACTTC.

In the case of this clone: At the DNA level, this CDR3 is encoded by other sequences in the same sample as well. The CDR3 DNA reads as TGTGCCAGTAGTATTTTGGGGGGAACTGAAGCTTTCTTT. Residues: CASSILGGTEAFF. The V gene is TRBV19, the J gene TRBJ1-1; a weak D match, TRBD1 (5 bases). V was pared by 3 bases and J by 5 bases, with 10 bases between. The germline V gene encodes CDR1 LNHDA and CDR2 SQIVND (reference sequence). The CDR3 length is 13 residues.

The gene calls are TRBV18 and TRBJ2-7, with D perhaps matching TRBD2 (5 bases). Deletions cut 3 bases from V and 3 bases from J, with 12 bases between. This CDR3 has 14 amino acids. In germline, CDR1 is KGHSH, CDR2 LQKENI. The chain's CDR3 is CASSPDGGRYEQYF. CDR3 in DNA: TGTGCCAGCTCACCTGACGGAGGACGCTACGAGCAGTACTTC.

The genes are TRBV20-1 and TRBJ2-3, with a tentative D call TRBD1 (6 bases). Germline CDR1 reads DFQATT; CDR2 reads SNEGSKA (reference sequence). This CDR3 is 11 amino acids long. Trimming left V 0 bases short and J 9 bases short, with 7 bases between. CDR3 coding DNA: TGCAGTGCTAGAGAGACAGGAACGCAGTATTTT. This sequence encodes CSARETGTQYF.

The chain recombines TRBV9 with TRBJ1-2; possible D gene TRBD1, 6 bases. From germline, CDR1 is SGDLS and CDR2 YYNGEE. Trimming left V 3 bases short and J 4 bases short, with 16 bases between. The length of the CDR3 is 15 residues. CDR3 nucleotides: TGTGCCAGCAGCGAAACAGGGTTGGGCGTCTATGGCTACACCTTC. Encoded protein: CASSETGLGVYGYTF.

Of note for this clone: The same CDR3 arises from other DNA sequences in this sample as well. The chain combines TRBV30 with TRBJ2-3, with unresolved D. Per the germline V gene, CDR1 is GTSNPN and CDR2 is SVGIG (reference sequence). Trimming stripped 0 bases from V and 4 bases from J, with 5 bases between. This CDR3 is built from 12 residues. Written as DNA, the CDR3 is TGTGCCTGGAGTGTACTGGCAGATACGCAGTATTTT. Its translation is CAWSVLADTQYF.

The V gene is TRBV7-9, the J gene TRBJ1-5, with 7 bases that match TRBD1. Germline V gene data show CDR1 as SEHNR and CDR2 as FQNEAQ (reference sequence). V shed 1 base, J shed 6 bases, and the junction held 9 bases outside the gene matches. The CDR3 contains 16 residues. The CDR3 loop reads CASSLGPTTGVQPQHF. The CDR3 coding sequence is TGTGCCAGCAGCTTAGGTCCAACTACAGGGGTTCAGCCCCAGCATTTT.

Only one count was recorded for this clone. This rearrangement joins TRBV19 to TRBJ2-7, with D possibly being TRBD2 (5 bases). In germline, CDR1 is LNHDA, CDR2 SQIVND (reference sequence). This CDR3 region has 14 residues. Trimming took 1 base from V and 2 from J, leaving 9 bases between them. Here the CDR3 reads CASSIVSTTYEQYF. The CDR3 nucleotides are TGTGCCAGTAGTATAGTCTCGACTACCTACGAGCAGTACTTC.

The genes are TRBV6-6 and TRBJ1-3; no reliable D call. Germline CDR1 is MNHNY and CDR2 is SVGAGI (reference sequence). The CDR3 spans 15 residues. The ends were cut back, 5 bases at V and 0 bases at J, with 11 bases in the middle. For the CDR3, the DNA is TGTGCCAGCAGTGACGACACAAGCTCTGGAAACACCATATATTTT. Translation: CASSDDTSSGNTIYF.

The chain links TRBV28 to TRBJ2-3; tentative D call: TRBD1 (6 bases). There are 16 residues in the CDR3. Trimming cost V 7 bases and J 1 base, with 18 bases left between them. Germline V lookup: CDR1 MDHEN, CDR2 SYDVKM. In DNA, the CDR3 is TGTGCCAGCACCGATCACACAGGGTTGGGCACAGATACGCAGTATTTT. This gives the protein CASTDHTGLGTDTQYF.

This clone was detected a few times. This chain links TRBV19 with TRBJ2-7; D gene unclear. The CDR3 runs 14 residues. CDR1 is LNHDA and CDR2 is SQIVND in the germline V gene (reference sequence). V shed 10 bases and J shed 4 bases, with 20 bases lying between them. The CDR3 DNA sequence: TGTGCCACCTCGCTCAGGTGGCAAGTTTACGAGCAGTACTTC. Translating gives CATSLRWQVYEQYF. The full variable domain, in which reference TRBV19 and TRBJ2-7 provide the parts outside the CDR3, is DGGITQSPKYLFRKEGQNVTLSCEQNLNHDAMYWYRQDPGQGLRLIYYSQIVNDFQKGDIAEGYSVSREKKESFPLTVTSAQKNPTAFYLCATSLRWQVYEQYFGPGTRLTVT.